This T cell receptor (beta chain) was captured in a study of CD8 T cells in ankylosing spondylitis. Whole-study results and caveats: Matched synovial fluid from ankylosing spondylitis patients was reported to be enriched for disease-linked clones. Disease-linked clones, CD8+, were relatively rare in peripheral blood.

One entry per CDR3 protein, called by TCRdb with MiXCR from the 5' RACE reads. This table has approximately 150,000 distinct CDR3 sequences, roughly 30% appearing once. The sample holds many counts of this clonotype. Its target is unknown. The TCR comes from a male donor with ankylosing spondylitis. The sequenced sample consisted of synovial fluid, either unsorted or a sorted T cell fraction (not recorded which).

The CDR3 DNA sequence: TGCAGCGTTGGGTACAATGAGCAGTTCTTC. This gives the protein CSVGYNEQFF. The chain recombines TRBV29-1 with TRBJ2-1; D call uncertain. The CDR3 totals 10 residues. The V end was cut by 4 bases, the J end by 4 bases, with 2 bases between. CDR1 is SQVTM and CDR2 is ANQGSEA in the germline V gene.